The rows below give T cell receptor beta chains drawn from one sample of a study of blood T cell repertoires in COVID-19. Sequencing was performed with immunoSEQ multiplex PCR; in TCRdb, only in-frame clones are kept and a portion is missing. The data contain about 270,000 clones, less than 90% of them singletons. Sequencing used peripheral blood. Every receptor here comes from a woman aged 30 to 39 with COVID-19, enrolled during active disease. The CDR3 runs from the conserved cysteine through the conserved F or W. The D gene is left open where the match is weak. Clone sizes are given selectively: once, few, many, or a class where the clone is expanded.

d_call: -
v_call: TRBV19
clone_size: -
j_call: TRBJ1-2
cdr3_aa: CASNTDTANYGYTF
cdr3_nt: TGTGCCAGTAATACGGACACTGCTAACTATGGCTACACCTTC

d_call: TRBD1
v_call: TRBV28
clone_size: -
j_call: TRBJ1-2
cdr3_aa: CAINRGSRGYTF
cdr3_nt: TGTGCCATTAACAGGGGGTCTAGGGGCTACACCTTC

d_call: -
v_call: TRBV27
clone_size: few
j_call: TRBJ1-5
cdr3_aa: CASSFGGPVQPQHF
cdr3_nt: TGTGCCAGCAGTTTCGGGGGGCCGGTTCAGCCCCAGCATTTT

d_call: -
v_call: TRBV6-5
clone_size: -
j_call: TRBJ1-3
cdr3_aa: CASSYSTKVAATIYF
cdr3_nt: TGTGCCAGCAGTTACTCGACGAAGGTGGCGGCCACCATATATTTT

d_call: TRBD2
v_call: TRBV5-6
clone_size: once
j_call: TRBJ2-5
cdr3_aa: CASSDVLAATFQETQYF
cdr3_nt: TGTGCCAGCAGCGACGTACTAGCGGCGACCTTCCAAGAGACCCAGTACTTC

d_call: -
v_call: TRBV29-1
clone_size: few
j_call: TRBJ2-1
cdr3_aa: CSADRGTANNEQFF
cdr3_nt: TGCAGCGCCGACCGGGGGACGGCCAACAATGAGCAGTTCTTC

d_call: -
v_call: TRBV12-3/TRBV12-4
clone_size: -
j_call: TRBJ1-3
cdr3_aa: CASPSLNTIYF
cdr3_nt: TGTGCCAGCCCCAGTCTAAACACCATATATTTT

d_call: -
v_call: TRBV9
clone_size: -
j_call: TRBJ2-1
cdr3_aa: CASSVALYNEQFF
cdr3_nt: TGTGCCAGCAGCGTAGCCCTGTACAATGAGCAGTTCTTC

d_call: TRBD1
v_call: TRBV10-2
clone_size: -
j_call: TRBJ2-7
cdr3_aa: CASSPDRDNYEQYF
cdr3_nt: TGCGCCAGCAGCCCGGACAGGGACAACTACGAGCAGTACTTC

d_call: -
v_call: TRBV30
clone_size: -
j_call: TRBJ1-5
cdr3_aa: CAWSVGGGGSNQPQHF
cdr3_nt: TGTGCCTGGAGTGTAGGGGGAGGGGGGAGCAATCAGCCCCAGCATTTT

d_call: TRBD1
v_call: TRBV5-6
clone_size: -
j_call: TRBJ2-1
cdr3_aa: CASSPWTGPYTDEQFF
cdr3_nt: TGTGCCAGCAGTCCCTGGACAGGGCCATATACGGATGAGCAGTTCTTC

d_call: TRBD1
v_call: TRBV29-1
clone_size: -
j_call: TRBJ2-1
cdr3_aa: CSVEEEPGQGLGNEQFF
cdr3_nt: TGCAGCGTTGAAGAGGAGCCGGGACAGGGCTTGGGCAATGAGCAGTTCTTC

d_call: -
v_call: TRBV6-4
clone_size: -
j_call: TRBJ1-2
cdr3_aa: CASSAMAGRPNYGYTF
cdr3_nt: TGTGCCAGCAGTGCGATGGCAGGGCGCCCTAACTATGGCTACACCTTC

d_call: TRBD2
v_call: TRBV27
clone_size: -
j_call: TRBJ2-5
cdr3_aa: CASSLSPLAGETQYF
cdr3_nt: TGTGCCAGCAGTTTATCCCCCCTAGCGGGGGAGACCCAGTACTTC

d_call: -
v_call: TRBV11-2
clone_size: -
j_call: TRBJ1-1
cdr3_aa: CASSLLGATAEAFF
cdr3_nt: TGTGCCAGCAGCTTATTGGGGGCAACTGCTGAAGCTTTCTTT

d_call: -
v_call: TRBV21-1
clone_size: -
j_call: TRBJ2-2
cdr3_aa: CASSKDARGESNTGELFF
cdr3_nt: TGTGCCAGCAGCAAAGACGCCAGGGGTGAATCGAACACCGGGGAGCTGTTTTTT

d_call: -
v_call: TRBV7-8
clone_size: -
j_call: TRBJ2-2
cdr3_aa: CASSLYTGELFF
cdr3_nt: TGTGCCAGCAGCCTATACACCGGGGAGCTGTTTTTT

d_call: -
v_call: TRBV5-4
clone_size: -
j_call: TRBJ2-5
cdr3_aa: CASSLGFEQGTQYF
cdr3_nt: TGTGCCAGCAGCTTGGGGTTTGAGCAGGGGACCCAGTACTTC

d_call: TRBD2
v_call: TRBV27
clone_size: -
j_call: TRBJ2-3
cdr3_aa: CASTPGTSGGVAQYF
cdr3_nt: TGTGCCAGCACCCCCGGGACTAGCGGGGGAGTGGCGCAGTATTTT

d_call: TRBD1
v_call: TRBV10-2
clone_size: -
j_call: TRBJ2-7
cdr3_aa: CASMMGQGRDEQYF
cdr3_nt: TGCGCCAGCATGATGGGACAGGGGCGGGACGAGCAGTACTTC

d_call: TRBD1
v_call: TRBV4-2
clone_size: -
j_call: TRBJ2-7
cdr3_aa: CASSQGTGQYYEQYF
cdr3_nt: TGTGCCAGCAGCCAAGGGACAGGGCAATACTACGAGCAGTACTTC

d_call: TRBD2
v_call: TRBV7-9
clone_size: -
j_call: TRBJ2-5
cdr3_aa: CASSTQRGVQETQYF
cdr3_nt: TGTGCCAGCAGCACCCAGCGGGGGGTTCAAGAGACCCAGTACTTC

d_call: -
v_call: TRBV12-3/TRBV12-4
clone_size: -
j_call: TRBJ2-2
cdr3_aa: CACTSGGAGELFF
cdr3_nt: TGTGCCTGTACCTCGGGCGGGGCCGGGGAGCTGTTTTTT

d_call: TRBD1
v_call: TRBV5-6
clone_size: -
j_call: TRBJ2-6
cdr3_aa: CASSAPGQGAQGANVLTF
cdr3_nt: TGTGCCAGCAGCGCGCCGGGACAGGGGGCGCAAGGGGCCAACGTCCTGACTTTC